Listed below are T cell receptor beta chains from one sample, sequenced in a study of OX40 agonist ivuxolimab in advanced cancers. Profiling relied on immunoSEQ multiplex PCR, and the TCRdb table lists in-frame clones only, not all of them. The data contain about 77,000 clones, 85% to 95% of them singletons. The material sequenced was CD4+ or CD8+ T cells sorted from blood, taken in a trial of the OX40 agonist ivuxolimab. The receptors come from an adult with an advanced solid tumor such as melanoma, head and neck, liver or kidney cancer. Each CDR3 is given with its conserved first and last residue. Fields, in order: V gene, J gene, CDR3 length, D gene, clone size, CDR3 protein, CDR3 DNA. The D gene is left open where the match is weak. Size values are once, few and many counts, or a class for expanded clones, and some rows have none.

TRBV7-9,TRBJ2-2,17,TRBD2,once,CASRDPGLRASPGELFF,TGTGCCAGCAGGGATCCGGGACTAAGGGCTTCCCCTGGGGAGCTGTTTTTT
TRBV7-9,TRBJ1-1,12,-,-,CASSLVGGEAFF,TGTGCCAGCAGCTTAGTAGGGGGTGAAGCTTTCTTT
TRBV4-1,TRBJ2-1,14,-,-,CASSPGGWDNEQFF,TGCGCCAGCAGCCCGGGCGGGTGGGACAATGAGCAGTTCTTC
TRBV9,TRBJ2-5,14,-,-,CASSPLSGIKTQYF,TGTGCCAGCAGCCCCCTTTCAGGGATCAAGACCCAGTACTTC
TRBV7-9,TRBJ2-7,12,-,few,CASSLAGEEQYF,TGTGCCAGCAGCTTAGCCGGGGAAGAGCAGTACTTC
TRBV29-1,TRBJ2-2,16,-,-,CSVPNLDSPNTGELFF,TGCAGCGTTCCCAACCTGGACAGTCCGAACACCGGGGAGCTGTTTTTT
TRBV7-6,TRBJ2-7,14,-,-,CASSFGVQVYEQYF,TGTGCCAGCAGCTTTGGGGTCCAGGTCTACGAGCAGTACTTC
TRBV19,TRBJ2-1,12,-,once,CASTLPGNEQFF,TGTGCCAGTACCCTGCCTGGGAATGAGCAGTTCTTC
TRBV7-3,TRBJ1-3,23,TRBD1,-,CASSLRPRSESGPRDRGENTIYF,TGTGCCAGCAGCTTAAGACCTAGGTCTGAATCGGGCCCTAGGGACAGGGGAGAAAACACCATATATTTT
TRBV2,TRBJ2-4,13,-,-,CASSPGTQNIQYF,TGTGCCAGCAGTCCCGGGACCCAAAACATTCAGTACTTC
TRBV6-5,TRBJ2-2,16,-,-,CASSYSTGATTGELFF,TGTGCCAGCAGTTACTCAACGGGAGCGACCACCGGGGAGCTGTTTTTT
TRBV10-3,TRBJ2-7,16,-,-,CAIGEQGSDFSYEQYF,TGTGCCATCGGGGAACAGGGTAGTGATTTCTCCTACGAGCAGTACTTC
TRBV4-1,TRBJ2-7,15,TRBD1,-,CASSQGETGMYEQYF,TGCGCCAGCAGCCAAGGGGAGACAGGGATGTACGAGCAGTACTTC
TRBV6-6,TRBJ1-2,14,-,-,CASRTGPTYYGYTF,TGTGCCAGCAGAACGGGACCGACTTACTATGGCTACACCTTC
TRBV7-9,TRBJ2-7,14,TRBD1,few,CASSRRTGGYEQYF,TGTGCCAGCAGCCGACGGACAGGGGGCTACGAGCAGTACTTC
TRBV5-5,TRBJ2-7,12,-,-,CASSSIKYEQYF,TGTGCCAGCAGCTCTATCAAGTACGAGCAGTACTTC
TRBV29-1,TRBJ2-3,15,TRBD2,-,CSVAPSTSGTDTQYF,TGCAGCGTTGCCCCTTCGACTAGCGGTACAGATACGCAGTATTTT
TRBV27,TRBJ2-3,15,TRBD2,-,CASSLAGGGADTQYF,TGTGCCAGCAGTTTAGCGGGGGGGGGAGCAGATACGCAGTATTTT
TRBV2,TRBJ1-1,17,TRBD1,-,CASSHLQGADGGTEAFF,TGTGCCAGCAGCCATCTACAGGGGGCGGATGGAGGCACTGAAGCTTTCTTT
TRBV4-1,TRBJ2-3,16,TRBD2,-,CASSQESGGEVDTQYF,TGCGCCAGCAGCCAAGAAAGCGGGGGGGAGGTAGATACGCAGTATTTT
TRBV5-6,TRBJ2-6,15,-,-,CASSWGESGANVLTF,TGTGCCAGCAGCTGGGGGGAGTCTGGGGCCAACGTCCTGACTTTC
TRBV7-2,TRBJ2-1,15,-,once,CASSSGHTSYNEQFF,TGTGCCAGCAGCTCCGGACATACTTCCTACAATGAGCAGTTCTTC
TRBV7-8,TRBJ2-3,17,TRBD1,-,CASSPRQGSGITDTQYF,TGTGCCAGCAGCCCCAGACAGGGGAGCGGTATCACAGATACGCAGTATTTT
TRBV18,TRBJ2-7,18,-,-,CASSPRDSPGTTPYEQYF,TGTGCCAGCTCACCCAGGGACAGTCCCGGGACTACCCCCTACGAGCAGTACTTC
TRBV5-1,TRBJ2-7,15,-,-,CASSLMDGSSYEQYF,TGCGCCAGCAGCTTAATGGACGGAAGCTCCTACGAGCAGTACTTC
TRBV10-2,TRBJ2-7,13,-,-,CASSEPRSYEQYF,TGCGCCAGCAGTGAGCCCAGGTCCTACGAGCAGTACTTC
TRBV4-2,TRBJ1-2,17,-,-,CASSQDTRDSFPHGYTF,TGTGCCAGCAGCCAAGACACCCGGGACTCATTCCCCCATGGCTACACCTTC
TRBV7-9,TRBJ2-5,14,-,-,CASSSPSGRETQYF,TGTGCCAGCAGCTCGCCATCCGGTAGGGAGACCCAGTACTTC
TRBV2,TRBJ1-4,14,-,-,CASSDLWGAEKLFF,TGTGCCAGCAGTGACTTATGGGGGGCTGAAAAACTGTTTTTT
TRBV5-1,TRBJ2-7,17,TRBD1,-,CASSLVEGTGYSYEQYF,TGCGCCAGCAGCTTGGTCGAAGGGACAGGCTACTCCTACGAGCAGTACTTC
TRBV28,TRBJ1-5,16,-,-,CASSLFSDTPGQPQHF,TGTGCCAGCAGTTTGTTTTCGGACACCCCAGGTCAGCCCCAGCATTTT
TRBV4-2,TRBJ2-7,14,-,-,CASSQEKATYEQYF,TGTGCCAGCAGCCAAGAGAAGGCTACCTACGAGCAGTACTTC
TRBV15,TRBJ2-5,13,-,-,CASRRTLQETQYF,TGTGCCAGTCGGAGGACCCTTCAAGAGACCCAGTACTTC
TRBV2,TRBJ2-1,15,TRBD1,-,CASSETGGNLYEQFF,TGTGCCAGCAGTGAGACAGGGGGCAACCTCTATGAGCAGTTCTTC
TRBV28,TRBJ2-1,18,TRBD2,-,CASSLWLAGPSSYNEQFF,TGTGCCAGCAGTTTATGGCTAGCGGGACCTAGCTCCTACAATGAGCAGTTCTTC
TRBV6-5,TRBJ2-7,13,-,many,CASSLGDPYEQYF,TGTGCCAGCAGCCTGGGAGACCCCTACGAGCAGTACTTC
TRBV10-3,TRBJ1-5,16,-,-,CAISESAGDSNQPQHF,TGTGCCATCAGTGAGTCGGCAGGCGATAGCAATCAGCCCCAGCATTTT
TRBV7-9,TRBJ1-2,15,TRBD1,-,CASSIRGQGDYGYTF,TGTGCCAGCAGCATTCGGGGACAGGGGGATTATGGCTACACCTTC
TRBV7-3,TRBJ2-5,14,TRBD1,few,CASSPGGLYETQYF,TGTGCCAGCAGCCCAGGGGGATTGTATGAGACCCAGTACTTC
TRBV4-1,TRBJ1-5,16,-,-,CASSQPPGTPDQPQHF,TGCGCCAGCAGCCAACCCCCGGGGACACCAGATCAGCCCCAGCATTTT
TRBV5-1,TRBJ2-2,16,-,-,CASSRGTVADTGELFF,TGCGCCAGCAGCCGGGGGACAGTAGCGGACACCGGGGAGCTGTTTTTT
TRBV10-1,TRBJ2-7,13,TRBD1,few,CASSERQGSEQYF,TGCGCCAGCAGTGAAAGACAGGGCTCCGAGCAGTACTTC
TRBV7-6,TRBJ2-7,13,-,-,CASSAPAGYEQYF,TGTGCCAGCAGCGCCCCGGCGGGCTACGAGCAGTACTTC
TRBV7-9,TRBJ2-7,14,TRBD2,-,CASSDPGLPYEQYF,TGTGCCAGCAGCGACCCGGGACTACCGTACGAGCAGTACTTC